One and the same sample provided the 16 T cell receptor beta chains below, sequenced in a study of STAT3 mutations in large granular lymphocyte leukemia. Points from the study as a whole: Every T-cell large granular lymphocyte leukemia patient had at least one immunodominant TCR beta clonotype.

These TCRs' antigens remain unknown. Profiled with immunoSEQ multiplex PCR; TCRdb holds only in-frame clones, not every one. The table records approximately 15,000 clones, over 90% of them present only once. The source material was peripheral blood mononuclear cells. All receptors derive from a woman in her 50s with T-cell large granular lymphocyte leukemia. Some clones in this sample may be carry-over from other donors' samples.

J is TRBJ2-7 and V is TRBV2; 7 bases align to TRBD2. This CDR3 is 14 amino acids long. V dropped 1 base and J dropped 3; count of bases not matched to a gene: 3. CDR1 and CDR2 (germline): SNHLY, FYNNEI. The CDR3 DNA reads as TGTGCCAGCAGTGAAGGGGGAGGGCTCTACGAGCAGTACTTC. The encoded protein is CASSEGGGLYEQYF.

V and J are TRBV15 and TRBJ1-1; D gene unclear. The CDR3 runs to 11 residues. With 7 bases removed from V and 11 bases from J, the gap between germline ends came to 14 bases. Germline values: CDR1 LNHNV, CDR2 YYDKDF (reference sequence). For the CDR3, the DNA is TGTGCCACCATGGAACGCTCGGGGGCTTTCTTT. Encoded protein: CATMERSGAFF.

The chain employs TRBV11-1 and TRBJ2-2; D might be TRBD2 (5 bases). V gave up 6 bases and J gave up 5 bases, with 10 bases separating them. The V gene's germline CDR1 is SGHAT and CDR2 FQDESV (reference sequence). The CDR3 runs 13 residues. CDR3 in amino acids: CASRGTRTGELFF. Here the CDR3 DNA reads TGTGCCAGCAGGGGAACTAGGACCGGGGAGCTGTTTTTT. The full variable domain, in which reference TRBV11-1 and TRBJ2-2 provide the parts outside the CDR3, is EAEVAQSPRYKITEKSQAVAFWCDPISGHATLYWYRQILGQGPELLVQFQDESVVDDSQLPKDRFSAERLKGVDSTLKIQPAELGDSAMYLCASRGTRTGELFFGEGSRLTVL.

This clone was seen just once. The V and J genes are TRBV6-5 and TRBJ1-4; weak D call: TRBD1 (5 bases). Germline CDR1 reads MNHEY; CDR2 reads SVGAGI. The CDR3 sequence is 14 residues long. V was pared by 5 bases and J by 8 bases, with 15 bases between. The DNA of the CDR3 is TGTGCCAGCAGTCTGGGAAGAAAGGGGGAAAAACTGTTTTTT. It specifies CASSLGRKGEKLFF.

V is TRBV29-1 and J is TRBJ2-7; D call uncertain. CDR1 is SQVTM and CDR2 is ANQGSEA in the germline V gene. V was shortened by 4 bases and J by 2 bases, with 15 bases between the two germline ends. CDR3 length: 14 residues. CDR3 loop: CSVGDRAMAYEQYF. The CDR3, as DNA: TGCAGCGTTGGAGACCGAGCGATGGCCTACGAGCAGTACTTC.

This clone was observed a few times. Written as DNA, the CDR3 is TGTGCCAGCAGCTTGGATCGGAGGACGCAGTATTTT. This translates into CASSLDRRTQYF. This chain joins TRBV5-4 and TRBJ2-3, with D possibly matching TRBD2 (5 bases). Germline-derived CDR1 and CDR2 are SGHNT and YYREEE (reference sequence). Between the trimmed V and J ends, which lost 0 bases and 9 bases, there was a span of 8 bases. The CDR3 loop spans 12 amino acids.

This chain links TRBV10-3 with TRBJ1-1; D unclear. V lost 7 bases, J lost 6 bases, and 18 bases lay in between. This CDR3 spans 14 amino acids. The germline V gene has CDR1 ENHRY and CDR2 SYGVKD. CDR3 sequence: CAITRSQLMAEAFF. The CDR3 DNA reads as TGTGCCATCACCCGGAGCCAGTTAATGGCTGAAGCTTTCTTT.

CDR3 bases: TGTGCCAGCAGGGGGGGACAGGGGAGGGCAGATACGCAGTATTTT. It encodes CASRGGQGRADTQYF. This rearrangement joins TRBV28 to TRBJ2-3; 10 bases are a match to TRBD1. The CDR3 length is 15 residues. Germline CDR1 is MDHEN and CDR2 is SYDVKM. V shed 6 bases, J shed 4 bases, and the junction held 7 bases outside the gene matches.

This chain uses TRBV28 with TRBJ2-1; 9 bases are a match to TRBD2. V shed 3 bases, J shed 9 bases, and the junction held 0 bases outside the gene matches. The V gene's germline CDR1 is MDHEN and CDR2 SYDVKM. CDR3 length equals 12 residues. For the CDR3, the DNA is TGTGCCAGCAGTTTTAGCGGGAGTGAGCAGTTCTTC. It specifies CASSFSGSEQFF.

The CDR3 sequence: CASSGGLRETQYF. The CDR3 region has the DNA TGTGCCAGCAGTGGGGGGTTAAGAGAGACCCAGTACTTC. The chain couples TRBV28 to TRBJ2-5, with D possibly TRBD2 on 6 matching bases. Germline-derived CDR1 and CDR2 are MDHEN and SYDVKM. This CDR3 is built from 13 residues. V was shortened by 5 bases and J by 4 bases, with 11 bases between the two germline ends.

This clone was seen a single time. The V gene is TRBV19, the J gene TRBJ1-1; D unclear. CDR1 and CDR2 from the germline V gene are LNHDA and SQIVND (reference sequence). CDR3 length: 15 amino acids. Between the trimmed V and J ends, which lost 5 bases and 5 bases, there was a span of 18 bases. The CDR3, as DNA: TGTGCCAGTAGTTCGCGGCGGGCTTACGTTACTGAAGCTTTCTTT. Its translation: CASSSRRAYVTEAFF.

The V call is TRBV30, the J call TRBJ2-6; D is undetermined. Germline V CDR1 and CDR2: GTSNPN, SVGIG (reference sequence). The V gene lost 8 bases and the J gene lost 0 bases, with 17 bases spanning the gap. The CDR3 is 16 residues long. DNA of the CDR3: TGTGCCGGCCAAAAGGGTAAATTCTCTGGGGCCAACGTCCTGACTTTC. It is translated as CAGQKGKFSGANVLTF.

The CDR3 region is CASSLQGSANTGELFF. CDR3 sequence (DNA): TGTGCCAGTAGTTTGCAGGGGTCTGCGAACACCGGGGAGCTGTTTTTT. The rearrangement joins TRBV19 to TRBJ2-2; a weak D match, TRBD1 (6 bases). Germline values: CDR1 LNHDA, CDR2 SQIVND (reference sequence). V lost 5 bases and J 0 bases, leaving 13 bases between the germline ends. The CDR3 is 16 amino acids. The whole variable domain, remainder taken from reference TRBV19 and TRBJ2-2, is DGGITQSPKYLFRKEGQNVTLSCEQNLNHDAMYWYRQDPGQGLRLIYYSQIVNDFQKGDIAEGYSVSREKKESFPLTVTSAQKNPTAFYLCASSLQGSANTGELFFGEGSRLTVL.

The chain links TRBV7-2 to TRBJ2-5; D is uncertain. Trimming stripped 2 bases from V and 9 bases from J, with 10 bases between. In germline, CDR1 is SGHTA, CDR2 FQGNSA. CDR3 length: 12 amino acids. The CDR3 loop is CASSLLPPAQYF. The CDR3 coding sequence is TGTGCCAGCAGCTTACTTCCCCCTGCCCAGTACTTC.

CDR3 sequence: CASSVGQGGGYEQYF. CDR3 sequence (DNA): TGTGCCAGCAGCGTCGGACAGGGCGGGGGATACGAGCAGTACTTC. The chain combines TRBV7-9 with TRBJ2-7, with D tentatively TRBD1 (8 bases). Germline loops: CDR1 SEHNR, CDR2 FQNEAQ (reference sequence). The V and J ends lost 5 bases and 4 bases respectively, with 18 bases between them. CDR3 length: 15 amino acids.

V is TRBV5-8 and J is TRBJ2-7; 8 nucleotides match TRBD2. The CDR3 length is 14 residues. V gave up 2 bases and J gave up 1 base; unmatched junction bases: 2. Per the germline V gene, CDR1 is SGHTS and CDR2 is YDEGEE. The DNA of the CDR3 is TGTGCCAGCAGCTTCCTAGCGGGTTCCTACGAGCAGTACTTC. As protein: CASSFLAGSYEQYF.